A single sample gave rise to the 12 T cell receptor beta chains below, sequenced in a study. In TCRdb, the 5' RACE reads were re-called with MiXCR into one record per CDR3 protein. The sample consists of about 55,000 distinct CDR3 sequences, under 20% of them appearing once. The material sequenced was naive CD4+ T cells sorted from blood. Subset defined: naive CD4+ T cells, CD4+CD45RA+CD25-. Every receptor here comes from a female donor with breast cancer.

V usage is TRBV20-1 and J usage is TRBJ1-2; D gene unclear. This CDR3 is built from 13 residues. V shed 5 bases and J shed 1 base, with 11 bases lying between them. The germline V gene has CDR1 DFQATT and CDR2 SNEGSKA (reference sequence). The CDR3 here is CSAVSGSNYGYTF. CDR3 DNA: TGCAGTGCTGTCAGTGGCAGTAACTATGGCTACACCTTC.

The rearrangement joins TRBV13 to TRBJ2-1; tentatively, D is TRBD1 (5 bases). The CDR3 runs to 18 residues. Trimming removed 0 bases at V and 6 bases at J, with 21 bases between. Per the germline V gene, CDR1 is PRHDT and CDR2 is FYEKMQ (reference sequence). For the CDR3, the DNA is TGTGCCAGCAGCTTAGGCTGGATCCCTCTAGGGGCCCCCAATGAGCAGTTCTTC. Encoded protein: CASSLGWIPLGAPNEQFF.

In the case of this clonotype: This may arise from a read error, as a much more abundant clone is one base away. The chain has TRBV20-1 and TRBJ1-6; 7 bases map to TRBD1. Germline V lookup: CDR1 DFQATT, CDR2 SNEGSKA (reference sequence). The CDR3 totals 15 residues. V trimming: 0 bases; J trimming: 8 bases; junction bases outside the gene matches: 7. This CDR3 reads CSAREETGTDSPLHF. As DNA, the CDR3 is TGCAGTGCTAGAGAGGAGACAGGGACTGATTCACCCCTCCACTTT.

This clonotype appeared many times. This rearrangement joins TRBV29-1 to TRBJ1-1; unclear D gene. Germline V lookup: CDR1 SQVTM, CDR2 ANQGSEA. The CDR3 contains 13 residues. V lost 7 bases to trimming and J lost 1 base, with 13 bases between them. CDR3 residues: CSAMDLRNTEAFF. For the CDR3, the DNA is TGCAGCGCAATGGACCTACGGAACACTGAAGCTTTCTTT.

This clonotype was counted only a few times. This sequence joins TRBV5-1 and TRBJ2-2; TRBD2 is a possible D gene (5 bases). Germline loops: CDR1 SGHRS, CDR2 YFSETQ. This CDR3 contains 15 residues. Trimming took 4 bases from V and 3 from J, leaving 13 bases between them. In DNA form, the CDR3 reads TGCGCCAGCAGCCTTCAGCGGACCGACACCGGGGAGCTGTTTTTT. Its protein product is CASSLQRTDTGELFF.

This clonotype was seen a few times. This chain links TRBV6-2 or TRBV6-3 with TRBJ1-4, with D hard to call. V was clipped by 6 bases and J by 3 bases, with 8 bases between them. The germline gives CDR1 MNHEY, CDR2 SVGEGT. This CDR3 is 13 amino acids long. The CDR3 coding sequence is TGTGCCAGCAGCCCGCCGGCTAATGAAAAACTGTTTTTT. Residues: CASSPPANEKLFF.

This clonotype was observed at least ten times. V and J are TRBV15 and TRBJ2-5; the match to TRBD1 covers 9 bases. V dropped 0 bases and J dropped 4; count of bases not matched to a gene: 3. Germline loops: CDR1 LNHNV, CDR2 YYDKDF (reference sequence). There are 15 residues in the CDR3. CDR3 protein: CATSRDPTGGETQYF. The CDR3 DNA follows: TGTGCCACCAGCAGAGATCCGACAGGGGGAGAGACCCAGTACTTC.

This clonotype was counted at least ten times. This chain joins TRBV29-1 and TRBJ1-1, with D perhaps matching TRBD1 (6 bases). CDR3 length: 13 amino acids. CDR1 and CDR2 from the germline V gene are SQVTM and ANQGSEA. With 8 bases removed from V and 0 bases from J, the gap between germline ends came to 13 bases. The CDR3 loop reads CSFSGQLNTEAFF. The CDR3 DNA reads TGCAGCTTTTCCGGACAGTTGAACACTGAAGCTTTCTTT.

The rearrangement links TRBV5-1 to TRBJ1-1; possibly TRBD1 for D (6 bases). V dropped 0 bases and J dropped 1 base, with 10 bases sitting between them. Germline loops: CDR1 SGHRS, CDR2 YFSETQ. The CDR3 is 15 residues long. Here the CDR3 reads CASSLAIGGNTEAFF. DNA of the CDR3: TGCGCCAGCAGCTTGGCGATAGGGGGGAACACTGAAGCTTTCTTT.

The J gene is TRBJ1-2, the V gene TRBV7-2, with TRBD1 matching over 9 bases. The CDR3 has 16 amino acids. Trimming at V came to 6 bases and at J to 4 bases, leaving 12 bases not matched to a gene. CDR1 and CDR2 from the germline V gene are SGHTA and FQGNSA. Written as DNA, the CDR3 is TGTGCCAGCAGTTCGAGGAGGGGACAGGGTCTCTATGGCTACACCTTC. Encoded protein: CASSSRRGQGLYGYTF.

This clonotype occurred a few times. The CDR3 sequence: CASSPQADYGYTF. CDR3 coding DNA: TGTGCCAGCAGCCCGCAGGCTGACTATGGCTACACCTTC. V and J are TRBV5-5 and TRBJ1-2; D ambiguous. Germline CDR1 is SGHKS and CDR2 is YYEKEE (reference sequence). The CDR3 is 13 residues long. The V and J ends lost 4 bases and 3 bases respectively, with 10 bases between them.

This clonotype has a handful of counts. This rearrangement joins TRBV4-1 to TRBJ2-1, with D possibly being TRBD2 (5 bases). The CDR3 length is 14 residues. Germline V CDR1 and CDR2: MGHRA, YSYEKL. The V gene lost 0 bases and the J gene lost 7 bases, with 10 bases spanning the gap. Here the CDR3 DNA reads TGCGCCAGCAGCCAAGATCCTAGCCGGAATGAGCAGTTCTTC. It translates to CASSQDPSRNEQFF.